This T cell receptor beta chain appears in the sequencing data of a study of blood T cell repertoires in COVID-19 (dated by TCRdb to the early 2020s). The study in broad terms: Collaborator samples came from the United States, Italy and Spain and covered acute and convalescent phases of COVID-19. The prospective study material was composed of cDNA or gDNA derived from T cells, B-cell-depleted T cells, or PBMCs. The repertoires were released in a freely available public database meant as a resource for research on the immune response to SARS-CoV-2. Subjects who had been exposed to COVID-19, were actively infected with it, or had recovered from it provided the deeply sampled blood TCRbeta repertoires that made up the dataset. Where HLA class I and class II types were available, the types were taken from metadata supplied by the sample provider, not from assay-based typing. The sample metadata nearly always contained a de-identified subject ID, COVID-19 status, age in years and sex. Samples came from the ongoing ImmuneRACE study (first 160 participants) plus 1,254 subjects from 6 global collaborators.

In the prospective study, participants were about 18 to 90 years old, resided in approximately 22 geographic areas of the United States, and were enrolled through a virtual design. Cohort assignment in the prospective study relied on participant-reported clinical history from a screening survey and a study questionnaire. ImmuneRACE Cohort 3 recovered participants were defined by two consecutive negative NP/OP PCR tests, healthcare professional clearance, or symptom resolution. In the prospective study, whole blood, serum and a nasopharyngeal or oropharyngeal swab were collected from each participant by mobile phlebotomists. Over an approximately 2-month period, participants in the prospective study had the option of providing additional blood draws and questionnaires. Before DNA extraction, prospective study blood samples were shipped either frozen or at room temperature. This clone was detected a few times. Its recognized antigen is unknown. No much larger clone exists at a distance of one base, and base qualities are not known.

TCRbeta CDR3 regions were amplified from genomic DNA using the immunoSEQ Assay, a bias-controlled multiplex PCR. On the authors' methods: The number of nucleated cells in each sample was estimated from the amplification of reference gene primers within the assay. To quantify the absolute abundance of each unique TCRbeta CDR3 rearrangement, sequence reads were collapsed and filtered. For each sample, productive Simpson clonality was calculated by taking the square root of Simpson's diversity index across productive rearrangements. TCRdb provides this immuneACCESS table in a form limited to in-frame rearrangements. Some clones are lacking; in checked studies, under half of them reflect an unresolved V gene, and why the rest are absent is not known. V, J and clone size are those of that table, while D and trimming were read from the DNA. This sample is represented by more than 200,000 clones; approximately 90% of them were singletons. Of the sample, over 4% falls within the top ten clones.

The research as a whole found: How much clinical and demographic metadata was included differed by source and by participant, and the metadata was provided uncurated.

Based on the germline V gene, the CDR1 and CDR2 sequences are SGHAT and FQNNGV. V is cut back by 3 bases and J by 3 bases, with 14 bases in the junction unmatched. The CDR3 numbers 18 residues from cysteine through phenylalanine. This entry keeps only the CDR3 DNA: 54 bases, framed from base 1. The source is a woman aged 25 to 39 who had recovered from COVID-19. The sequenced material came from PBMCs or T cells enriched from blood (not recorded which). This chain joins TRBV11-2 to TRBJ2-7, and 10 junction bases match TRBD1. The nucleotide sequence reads TGTGCCAGCAGCTTCGGGTTGTCCGGGACAGGGGCTTTCTACGAGCAGTACTTC. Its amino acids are CASSFGLSGTGAFYEQYF.